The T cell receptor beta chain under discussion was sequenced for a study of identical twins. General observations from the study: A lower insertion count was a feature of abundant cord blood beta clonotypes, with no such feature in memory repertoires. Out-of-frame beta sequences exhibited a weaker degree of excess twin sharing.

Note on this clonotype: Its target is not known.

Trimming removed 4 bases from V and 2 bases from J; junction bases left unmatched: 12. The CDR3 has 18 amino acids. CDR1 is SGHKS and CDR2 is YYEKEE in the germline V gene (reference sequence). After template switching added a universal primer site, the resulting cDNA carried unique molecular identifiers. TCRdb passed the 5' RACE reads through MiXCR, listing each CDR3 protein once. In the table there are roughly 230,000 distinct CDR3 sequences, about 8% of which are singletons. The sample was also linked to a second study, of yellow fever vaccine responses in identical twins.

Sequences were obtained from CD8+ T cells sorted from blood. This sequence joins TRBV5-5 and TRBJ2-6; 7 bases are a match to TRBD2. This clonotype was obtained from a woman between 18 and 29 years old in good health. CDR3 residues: CASSTAGTMFTGANVLTF. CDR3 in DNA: TGTGCCAGCAGCACCGCCGGGACTATGTTTACTGGGGCCAACGTCCTGACTTTC. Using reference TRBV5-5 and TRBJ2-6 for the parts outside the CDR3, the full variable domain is DAGVTQSPTHLIKTRGQQVTLRCSPISGHKSVSWYQQVLGQGPQFIFQYYEKEERGRGNFPDRFSARQFPNYSSELNVNALLLGDSALYLCASSTAGTMFTGANVLTFGAGSRLTVL.